This note documents a single TCR beta chain sequence. These data are taken from a study of T-cell memory formation after mild COVID-19. Each CDR3 protein is one row after TCRdb ran MiXCR on the 5' RACE reads. Of approximately 350,000 distinct CDR3 sequences in the sample, around 15% are singletons; the top ten hold around 21%. The origin of this receptor is a man aged 18 to 29 who had mild COVID-19 (a few samples of this study predate the infection). Cell type and time point are not known. The sample consisted of PBMCs or a T cell subset sorted from them (not recorded which).

CDR3 sequence reads: CASSRLAGGRDTQYF. As DNA, the CDR3 is TGCGCCAGCAGTCGACTAGCGGGGGGGCGAGATACGCAGTATTTT. The J gene is TRBJ2-3, the V gene TRBV5-1; 14 bases agree with TRBD2. CDR3 size: 15 residues. CDR1 is SGHRS, CDR2 YFSETQ, per germline. The V gene end was trimmed by 5 bases and the J gene end by 5 bases; junction bases not matched to a gene: 4.